Below are 15 T cell receptor beta chains sequenced from a single sample in a study of T cells after yellow fever vaccination. MiXCR was run by TCRdb on the 5' RACE reads, yielding one entry per CDR3 protein. Among 300,000 to 400,000 distinct CDR3 sequences listed, 3.5% to 4.5% were seen once. This sample comprised PBMCs, obtained 5 days after the yellow fever booster vaccination. Receptor source: a man between 18 and 29 years old who received the YFV17D yellow fever vaccine.

This clonotype was detected only a few times. This chain links TRBV14 with TRBJ2-5; no clear D gene. V was clipped by 0 bases and J by 2 bases, with 13 bases between them. This CDR3 is built from 16 residues. Looked up from germline, CDR1 is SGHDN and CDR2 is FVKESK. The CDR3 DNA sequence: TGTGCCAGCAGCCAAGAGGGAAGATCAGGACAAGAGACCCAGTACTTC. It is translated as CASSQEGRSGQETQYF. The variable domain in full, with the rest retrieved from reference TRBV14 and TRBJ2-5, is EAGVTQFPSHSVIEKGQTVTLRCDPISGHDNLYWYRRVMGKEIKFLLHFVKESKQDESGMPNNRFLAERTGGTYSTLKVQPAELEDSGVYFCASSQEGRSGQETQYFGPGTRLLVL.

The CDR3 protein is CSAREIATGTQYF. CDR3 nucleotides: TGCAGTGCTAGAGAAATAGCTACCGGGACCCAGTACTTC. The chain employs TRBV20-1 and TRBJ2-5; D is uncertain. The germline V and J ends were trimmed by 0 bases and 7 bases, with 12 bases remaining between them. CDR1 and CDR2 (germline): DFQATT, SNEGSKA (reference sequence). The CDR3 is 13 residues long.

This clonotype showed up many times. V is TRBV6-5 and J is TRBJ1-5, with D perhaps TRBD1 (6 bases). The CDR3 is made up of 15 amino acids. Deletions cut 5 bases from V and 1 base from J, with 12 bases between. The germline V gene encodes CDR1 MNHEY and CDR2 SVGAGI. CDR3 in amino acids: CASSETGGSNQPQHF. CDR3 DNA sequence: TGTGCCAGCAGTGAAACGGGGGGCAGCAATCAGCCCCAGCATTTT.

This chain uses TRBV10-1 with TRBJ2-1, with D possibly being TRBD2 (6 bases). The CDR3 spans 15 residues. Trimming pared 3 bases from V and 6 bases from J, leaving 15 bases between. Germline V gene lookup returns CDR1 WNHNN and CDR2 SYGVQD (reference sequence). CDR3 DNA: TGCGCCAGCAGTGAACCCCTAGCGCGCTCCAATGAGCAGTTCTTC. Its protein is CASSEPLARSNEQFF.

The V gene is TRBV7-6, the J gene TRBJ1-3; TRBD1 might be the D (6 bases). The length of the CDR3 is 16 residues. V dropped 0 bases and J dropped 4 bases, with 13 bases sitting between them. Germline CDR1 SGHVS, CDR2 FNYEAQ. CDR3 sequence (DNA): TGTGCCAGCAGCTTAGCGGCGGGGGCGCGGGGAAACACCATATATTTT. Encoded protein: CASSLAAGARGNTIYF.

This clonotype was detected only a few times. CDR3: CASSLAGTGRGNTGELFF. The CDR3 region has the DNA TGTGCCAGCAGCTTGGCCGGGACAGGGAGAGGGAACACCGGGGAGCTGTTTTTT. The chain employs TRBV7-6 and TRBJ2-2; 9 bases agree with TRBD1. Germline loops: CDR1 SGHVS, CDR2 FNYEAQ. After removal of 3 bases from V and 1 base from J, the junction contained 9 bases not matched to a gene. The CDR3 length is 18 residues.

This clonotype appeared many times. The chain carries TRBV4-3 and TRBJ2-1; D is unclear. This CDR3 region has 16 residues. Germline loops: CDR1 LGHNA, CDR2 YSLEER. Deletions cut 0 bases from V and 1 base from J, with 10 bases between. The CDR3 sequence is CASSQDFGGSYNEQFF. The CDR3, as DNA: TGCGCCAGCAGCCAAGATTTCGGCGGTTCCTACAATGAGCAGTTCTTC.

The chain recombines TRBV19 with TRBJ1-2; D unresolved. This CDR3 contains 11 residues. Trimming stripped 7 bases from V and 4 bases from J, with 7 bases between. Germline V gene data show CDR1 as LNHDA and CDR2 as SQIVND (reference sequence). This CDR3 reads CASISFYGYTF. CDR3 coding DNA: TGTGCCAGTATCAGTTTCTATGGCTACACCTTC.

This clonotype was seen repeatedly, ten times or more. The J gene is TRBJ2-1, the V gene TRBV27; D is unclear. V dropped 10 bases and J dropped 9 bases, with 22 bases sitting between them. The CDR3 spans 14 residues. The germline V gene has CDR1 MNHEY and CDR2 SMNVEV (reference sequence). The CDR3 region is CATKYETSYVEQFF. The CDR3 DNA reads TGTGCCACCAAGTACGAGACCAGTTATGTTGAGCAGTTCTTC.

The J gene is TRBJ2-1, the V gene TRBV5-1; the D gene could be TRBD1 or TRBD2 (5 bases each). Per the germline V gene, CDR1 is SGHRS and CDR2 is YFSETQ. The germline V and J ends were trimmed by 0 bases and 7 bases, with 20 bases remaining between them. This CDR3 contains 17 residues. As DNA, the CDR3 is TGCGCCAGCAGCTTGGCCGAGGGAACAGGCCATTCTAATGAGCAGTTCTTC. It specifies CASSLAEGTGHSNEQFF.

The chain uses TRBV10-1 and TRBJ2-3, with 12 bases lining up with TRBD1. The V gene end was trimmed by 5 bases and the J gene end by 3 bases; junction bases not matched to a gene: 6. Germline CDR1 WNHNN, CDR2 SYGVQD (reference sequence). The CDR3 length is 16 residues. The CDR3 sequence: CASSSGTGGLTDTQYF. The CDR3 DNA follows: TGCGCCAGCAGTTCCGGGACAGGGGGCTTGACAGATACGCAGTATTTT.

A few counts support this clonotype. The rearrangement links TRBV18 to TRBJ2-7; D is undetermined. With 2 bases removed from V and 6 bases from J, the gap between germline ends came to 11 bases. The CDR3 length is 13 residues. CDR1 is KGHSH, CDR2 LQKENI, per germline. CDR3 in amino acids: CASSPGPPGEQYV. The CDR3 nucleotides are TGTGCCAGCTCACCAGGACCTCCCGGCGAGCAGTACGTC.

The chain employs TRBV27 and TRBJ2-1; D ambiguous. V was pared by 2 bases and J by 2 bases, with 13 bases between. Germline V CDR1 and CDR2: MNHEY, SMNVEV (reference sequence). The CDR3 runs 16 residues. The DNA for the CDR3 is TGTGCCAGCAGTTTAGACGGGTGGGGTCCCTACAATGAGCAGTTCTTC. It encodes CASSLDGWGPYNEQFF.

This clonotype was detected only a few times. The V gene is TRBV20-1, the J gene TRBJ2-1, with 8 bases fitting TRBD2. The CDR3 consists of 13 residues. The V and J ends lost 4 bases and 4 bases, in that order; junction bases with no gene match: 3. Germline V gene sequence: CDR1 DFQATT, CDR2 SNEGSKA (reference sequence). The CDR3 protein is CSANSGKYNEQFF. The CDR3 bases are TGCAGTGCTAATAGCGGGAAGTACAATGAGCAGTTCTTC.

This clonotype was seen ten or more times. This chain connects TRBV12-3 or TRBV12-4 to TRBJ2-2; no definite D call. Trimming took off 4 bases at V and 0 bases at J, with 6 bases between the two ends. The CDR3 is 14 amino acids. CDR3 DNA sequence: TGTGCCAGCAGTTCATCCGCGAACACCGGGGAGCTGTTTTTT. It translates to CASSSSANTGELFF.